The source of this T cell receptor (beta chain) is a study of OX40 agonist ivuxolimab in advanced cancers. Study information: It was permissible to have had prior anti-PD-1, anti-PD-L1 or anti-CTLA-4 therapy, and about 40% had some. Overall study results and limits: Expanded peripheral T cells had an undetermined antigen specificity.

The repertoire was sequenced with immunoSEQ multiplex PCR; TCRdb's copy has only in-frame clones and lacks some. Of approximately 67,000 clones listed, roughly 87% are singletons. A remark on this clone: Its target is not known.

Sequenced here: CD4+ or CD8+ T cells sorted from blood, sampled in a trial of the OX40 agonist ivuxolimab. The TCR comes from an adult with an advanced solid tumor such as melanoma, head and neck, liver or kidney cancer.

CDR3 in amino acids: CASSPRQAHYGYTF. The CDR3 nucleotides read TGTGCCAGCAGTCCAAGACAGGCCCACTATGGCTACACCTTC. V gene TRBV28 combines with J gene TRBJ1-2, with a tentative D call TRBD1 (6 bases). The germline gives CDR1 MDHEN, CDR2 SYDVKM. CDR3 length: 14 amino acids. The V and J ends lost 5 bases and 3 bases respectively, with 13 bases between them.